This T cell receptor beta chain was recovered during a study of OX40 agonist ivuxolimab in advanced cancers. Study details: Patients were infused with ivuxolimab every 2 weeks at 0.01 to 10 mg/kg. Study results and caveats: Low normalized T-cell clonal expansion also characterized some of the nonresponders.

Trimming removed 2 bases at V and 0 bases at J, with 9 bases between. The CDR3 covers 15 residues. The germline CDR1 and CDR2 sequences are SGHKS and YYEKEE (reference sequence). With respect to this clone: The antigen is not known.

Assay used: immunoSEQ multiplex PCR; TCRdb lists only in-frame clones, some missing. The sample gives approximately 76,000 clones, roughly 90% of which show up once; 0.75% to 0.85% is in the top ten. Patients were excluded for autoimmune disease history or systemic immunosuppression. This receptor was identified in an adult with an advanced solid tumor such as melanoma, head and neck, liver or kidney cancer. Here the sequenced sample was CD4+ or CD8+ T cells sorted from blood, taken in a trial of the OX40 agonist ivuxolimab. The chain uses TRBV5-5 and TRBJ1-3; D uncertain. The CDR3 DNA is TGTGCCAGCAGCTTTGACACACACTCTGGAAACACCATATATTTT. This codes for CASSFDTHSGNTIYF.